This passage covers 28 T cell receptor beta chains from one sample sequenced in a study of cytomegalovirus exposure and HLA in healthy donors. Use of 60 Vbeta and 13 Jbeta primers characterized the PCR. Libraries were prepared by immunoSEQ multiplex PCR; TCRdb keeps only in-frame clonotypes and omits some of them. The data show 150,000 to 200,000 clones, more than 75% seen once. Sequencing was carried out using PBMCs. These receptors all come from a woman younger than 35 in good health and CMV-seronegative.

Here the CDR3 DNA reads TGCGCCAGCAGCTTGGCAGGGGTTGAAAAACTGTTTTTT. It codes for CASSLAGVEKLFF. The V gene is TRBV5-1, the J gene TRBJ1-4; D perhaps matches TRBD1 (6 bases). The germline CDR1 and CDR2 sequences are SGHRS and YFSETQ. V lost 0 bases, J lost 7 bases, and 7 bases lay in between. The CDR3 extends over 13 amino acids.

The chain employs TRBV4-1 and TRBJ1-5; D is uncertain. The V and J ends lost 4 bases and 0 bases respectively, with 13 bases between them. This CDR3 comprises 16 residues. Germline V lookup: CDR1 MGHRA, CDR2 YSYEKL. The CDR3 sequence is CASSLSTENSNQPQHF. CDR3 sequence (DNA): TGCGCCAGCAGCCTTTCCACAGAGAATAGCAATCAGCCCCAGCATTTT.

V gene TRBV5-1 combines with J gene TRBJ2-1; D unresolved. The CDR3 totals 13 residues. Germline V gene sequence: CDR1 SGHRS, CDR2 YFSETQ. Trimming removed 9 bases at V and 4 bases at J, with 14 bases between. This CDR3 is CATAVGQYNEQFF. DNA for the CDR3: TGCGCCACCGCGGTCGGCCAATACAATGAGCAGTTCTTC.

This chain joins TRBV7-2 and TRBJ2-3; TRBD2 matches at 13 bases. The germline gives CDR1 SGHTA, CDR2 FQGNSA. The length of the CDR3 is 16 residues. V gave up 5 bases and J gave up 6 bases; unmatched junction bases: 8. The DNA for the CDR3 is TGTGCCAGCAGCACCCGGACTAGCGGGAGAGCGGATACGCAGTATTTT. Amino acids: CASSTRTSGRADTQYF.

This chain connects TRBV7-3 to TRBJ2-7; TRBD2 matches 8 bases. Trimming removed 7 bases from V and 1 base from J; junction bases left unmatched: 12. Germline V gene sequence: CDR1 SGHTA, CDR2 FQGTGA. The CDR3 has 16 amino acids. DNA of the CDR3: TGTGCCAGCACCTTTAAGAGCTCGGGAGGGTCCTACGAGCAGTACTTC. It encodes CASTFKSSGGSYEQYF.

This clone has a handful of counts. The chain employs TRBV28 and TRBJ2-7; perhaps TRBD2 as D (6 bases). V lost 10 bases and J 0 bases, leaving 13 bases between the germline ends. Germline V gives CDR1 MDHEN, CDR2 SYDVKM. CDR3 length: 13 amino acids. CDR3 coding DNA: TGTGCCACTCTGCGGGGCAACTCCTACGAGCAGTACTTC. Its translation: CATLRGNSYEQYF. The full variable domain, completed using reference TRBV28 and TRBJ2-7, is DVKVTQSSRYLVKRTGEKVFLECVQDMDHENMFWYRQDPGLGLRLIYFSYDVKMKEKGDIPEGYSVSREKKERFSLILESASTNQTSMYLCATLRGNSYEQYFGPGTRLTVT.

The chain employs TRBV5-6 and TRBJ1-1; 10 bases map to TRBD1. V dropped 4 bases and J dropped 11; count of bases not matched to a gene: 14. This CDR3 region has 15 residues. Germline loops: CDR1 SGHDT, CDR2 YYEEEE. The CDR3, as DNA: TGTGCCAGCAGCATCGATCCGGGACAGGGGCGATTTGCTTTCTTT. This gives the protein CASSIDPGQGRFAFF. Together with reference TRBV5-6 and TRBJ1-1, the CDR3 gives the full variable domain: DAGVTQSPTHLIKTRGQQVTLRCSPKSGHDTVSWYQQALGQGPQFIFQYYEEEERQRGNFPDRFSGHQFPNYSSELNVNALLLGDSALYLCASSIDPGQGRFAFFGQGTRLTVV.

The gene calls are TRBV11-2 and TRBJ1-1, with D perhaps matching TRBD1 (6 bases). V lost 6 bases and J lost 3, with 11 bases in between. This CDR3 has 13 amino acids. Germline values: CDR1 SGHAT, CDR2 FQNNGV. For the CDR3, the DNA is TGTGCCAGCAGAAGGAGACAGGACACTGAAGCTTTCTTT. It encodes CASRRRQDTEAFF. The full variable domain, its missing parts supplied by reference TRBV11-2 and TRBJ1-1, is EAGVAQSPRYKIIEKRQSVAFWCNPISGHATLYWYQQILGQGPKLLIQFQNNGVVDDSQLPKDRFSAERLKGVDSTLKIQPAKLEDSAVYLCASRRRQDTEAFFGQGTRLTVV.

This rearrangement joins TRBV11-2 to TRBJ2-7; 7 positions match TRBD2. Germline loops: CDR1 SGHAT, CDR2 FQNNGV. The CDR3 is 12 amino acids. Trimming took 5 bases from V and 6 from J; bases not matched to a gene: 4. The DNA for the CDR3 is TGTGCCAGCAGCCTACCGGGGGGCGAGCAGTACTTC. This gives the protein CASSLPGGEQYF.

This chain joins TRBV29-1 and TRBJ2-1; the match to TRBD2 covers 13 bases. This CDR3 has 16 residues. In germline, CDR1 is SQVTM, CDR2 ANQGSEA. The trim removed 4 bases at V and 4 bases at J, leaving 7 bases unmatched. The CDR3 nucleotides read TGCAGCGTTGCCCTCGGACTAGCGGGGGAGTACAATGAGCAGTTCTTC. Protein: CSVALGLAGEYNEQFF.

The chain has TRBV5-1 and TRBJ2-5; D is ambiguous. The ends were cut back, 3 bases at V and 1 base at J, with 4 bases in the middle. This CDR3 is built from 12 residues. CDR1 is SGHRS and CDR2 is YFSETQ in the germline V gene. The CDR3 coding sequence is TGCGCCAGCAGCTGGAGCCAAGAGACCCAGTACTTC. Residues: CASSWSQETQYF. Supplemented by reference TRBV5-1 and TRBJ2-5, the full variable domain reads KAGVTQTPRYLIKTRGQQVTLSCSPISGHRSVSWYQQTPGQGLQFLFEYFSETQRNKGNFPGRFSGRQFSNSRSEMNVSTLELGDSALYLCASSWSQETQYFGPGTRLLVL.

CDR3 loop: CAWSGQGAEKLFF. CDR3 in DNA: TGTGCCTGGAGTGGGCAGGGGGCCGAAAAACTGTTTTTT. This chain uses TRBV30 with TRBJ1-4; TRBD1 matches 8 bases. With V trimmed by 1 base and J by 8 bases, 3 bases remained unmatched. The CDR3 is 13 amino acids. Looked up from germline, CDR1 is GTSNPN and CDR2 is SVGIG (reference sequence).

The V gene is TRBV19, the J gene TRBJ1-6, with D possibly matching TRBD1 (5 bases). CDR1 is LNHDA and CDR2 is SQIVND in the germline V gene (reference sequence). The CDR3 loop spans 17 amino acids. V was cut by 6 bases and J by 0 bases, with 15 bases left in between. CDR3: CASSPRQSFSYNSPLHF. As DNA, the CDR3 is TGTGCCAGTAGCCCGAGACAGTCTTTCTCCTATAATTCACCCCTCCACTTT. Variable domain in full (rest from reference TRBV19 and TRBJ1-6): DGGITQSPKYLFRKEGQNVTLSCEQNLNHDAMYWYRQDPGQGLRLIYYSQIVNDFQKGDIAEGYSVSREKKESFPLTVTSAQKNPTAFYLCASSPRQSFSYNSPLHFGNGTRLTVT.

In its sample, this clone was seen once. The V and J genes are TRBV10-3 and TRBJ2-5, with 9 bases aligning to TRBD1. The end of the DNA fits TRBJ2-7 better, so the J call may be wrong. Germline CDR1 reads ENHRY; CDR2 reads SYGVKD. CDR3 size: 15 residues. The CDR3 here is CAISEPTGGPYEQYF. CDR3 DNA: TGTGCCATCAGTGAGCCGACAGGGGGGCCCTACGAGCAGTACTTC.

The chain combines TRBV9 with TRBJ1-6, with D possibly matching TRBD1 (5 bases). CDR3 length equals 16 residues. The germline V and J ends were trimmed by 2 bases and 0 bases, with 9 bases remaining between them. Germline V lookup: CDR1 SGDLS, CDR2 YYNGEE. The CDR3 nucleotides read TGTGCCAGCAGCGTTTCTGACAGCTCCTATAATTCACCCCTCCACTTT. Translating gives CASSVSDSSYNSPLHF.

The rearrangement joins TRBV7-9 to TRBJ1-2; a weak D match, TRBD1 (6 bases). Germline-derived CDR1 and CDR2 are SEHNR and FQNEAQ (reference sequence). Trimming pared 5 bases from V and 3 bases from J, leaving 13 bases between. The CDR3 has 14 amino acids. Here the CDR3 reads CASSPRGGDYGYTF. The DNA for the CDR3 is TGTGCCAGCAGCCCAAGGGGGGGAGACTATGGCTACACCTTC.

The rearrangement joins TRBV9 to TRBJ2-1; 9 nucleotides agree with TRBD2. Germline CDR1 and CDR2: SGDLS and YYNGEE. CDR3 length: 15 amino acids. Losses at the gene ends were 0 bases for V and 7 bases for J; bases not matched to a gene: 5. CDR3 sequence reads: CASSVVSGSRNEQFF. The CDR3 nucleotides read TGTGCCAGCAGCGTAGTTAGCGGGAGTAGGAATGAGCAGTTCTTC.

This clone is a singleton in its sample. J is TRBJ2-7 and V is TRBV20-1; D is uncertain. The V end lost 1 base, the J end lost 5 bases, and 6 bases lay between the germline ends. This CDR3 comprises 11 residues. Germline CDR1 and CDR2: DFQATT and SNEGSKA (reference sequence). CDR3 sequence: CSARVENEQYF. The CDR3 nucleotides read TGCAGTGCTAGAGTGGAGAACGAGCAGTACTTC.

The rearrangement links TRBV7-9 to TRBJ1-2; D might be TRBD1 (6 bases). From germline, CDR1 is SEHNR and CDR2 FQNEAQ (reference sequence). Between the trimmed V and J ends, which lost 3 bases and 1 base, there was a span of 9 bases. This CDR3 is 14 amino acids long. Here the CDR3 reads CASSFDRFNYGYTF. The CDR3 DNA follows: TGTGCCAGCAGCTTTGACAGGTTTAACTATGGCTACACCTTC.

V is TRBV5-1 and J is TRBJ2-1, with TRBD1 matching over 10 bases. The V and J ends lost 6 bases and 7 bases, in that order; junction bases with no gene match: 7. The CDR3 has 14 residues. Per germline, CDR1 SGHRS and CDR2 YFSETQ. This chain's CDR3 is CASTSGTGVNEQFF. DNA for the CDR3: TGCGCCAGCACCTCCGGGACAGGGGTGAATGAGCAGTTCTTC.

J is TRBJ2-7 and V is TRBV19; 9 nucleotides line up with TRBD2. From germline, CDR1 is LNHDA and CDR2 SQIVND (reference sequence). Losses at the gene ends were 4 bases for V and 4 bases for J; bases not matched to a gene: 11. The CDR3 length is 16 residues. As DNA, the CDR3 is TGTGCCAGTAGTACGGCCCAGGGGCTAGCGGGATACGAGCAGTACTTC. Its protein is CASSTAQGLAGYEQYF.

The CDR3 DNA reads as TGTGCCAGCACGCAGGGGTACTCTGATGGCTACACCTTC. It translates to CASTQGYSDGYTF. The chain uses TRBV2 and TRBJ1-2; TRBD1 is a possible D gene (6 bases). V was trimmed by 7 bases and J by 6 bases, leaving 15 bases between them. CDR3 size: 13 residues. Germline values: CDR1 SNHLY, CDR2 FYNNEI.

This clone has just one count. The genes are TRBV11-3 and TRBJ1-5; TRBD1 might be the D (6 bases). This CDR3 comprises 13 residues. Germline CDR1 and CDR2: SGHNT and YENEEA. V lost 4 bases to trimming and J lost 4 bases, with 8 bases between them. CDR3 in amino acids: CASSSTGNQPQHF. CDR3 sequence (DNA): TGTGCCAGCAGCTCTACAGGGAATCAGCCCCAGCATTTT.

V gene TRBV11-3 combines with J gene TRBJ2-2; 11 nucleotides agree with TRBD1. This CDR3 has 16 amino acids. CDR1 is SGHNT, CDR2 YENEEA, per germline. Losses at the gene ends were 4 bases for V and 6 bases for J; bases not matched to a gene: 7. The CDR3 nucleotides read TGTGCCAGCAGCTCCAGACCGGGACAGGGGGCCGGGGAGCTGTTTTTT. Its translation is CASSSRPGQGAGELFF.

This clone was seen only a few times. The chain uses TRBV11-2 and TRBJ1-2; the D gene is possibly TRBD1 (5 bases). The CDR3 covers 15 residues. The germline V and J ends were trimmed by 4 bases and 4 bases, with 16 bases remaining between them. The germline V gene encodes CDR1 SGHAT and CDR2 FQNNGV. The CDR3 coding sequence is TGTGCCAGCAGCTCGAAAACGAGACAGTTCTATGGCTACACCTTC. Protein sequence: CASSSKTRQFYGYTF.

This sequence joins TRBV18 and TRBJ1-4; D is possibly TRBD1 (5 bases). The CDR3 spans 14 residues. CDR1 is KGHSH, CDR2 LQKENI, per germline. With 1 base removed from V and 5 bases from J, the gap between germline ends came to 8 bases. DNA for the CDR3: TGTGCCAGCTCACCACAGGGGAGGAATGAAAAACTGTTTTTT. This gives the protein CASSPQGRNEKLFF.

The chain is built from TRBV11-2 and TRBJ2-7; D is unclear. The CDR3 sequence is 15 residues long. The germline CDR1 and CDR2 sequences are SGHAT and FQNNGV. The V end was cut by 4 bases, the J end by 3 bases, with 16 bases between. The CDR3 region has the DNA TGTGCCAGCAGCTCACCAACCGAGCTCCTCTACGAGCAGTACTTC. It translates to CASSSPTELLYEQYF.

This chain joins TRBV2 and TRBJ2-1; D is uncertain. The length of the CDR3 is 11 residues. V lost 7 bases to trimming and J lost 8 bases, with 9 bases between them. The V gene's germline CDR1 is SNHLY and CDR2 FYNNEI. Here the CDR3 DNA reads TGTGCCAGCACCCAAATGTATGAGCAGTTCTTC. This codes for CASTQMYEQFF.